A selection of T cell receptor beta chains follows, all from one sample in a study of PD-L1 blockade in urothelial cancer. Here immunoSEQ multiplex PCR was the method, and the copy in TCRdb shows in-frame clones only, minus some. The sample lists around 130,000 clones, 65% to 85% occurring once. This sample comprised PBMCs, obtained around atezolizumab (anti-PD-L1) treatment. The receptor set was obtained from a man over 45 with urothelial cancer. Both conserved end residues are part of each CDR3. The order of the fields is D gene, clone size, J gene, V gene, CDR3 DNA, CDR3 protein. A D gene is named only where the DNA matches it firmly. Size values are once, few and many counts, or a class for expanded clones, and some rows have none.

>-|-|TRBJ2-5|TRBV11-3
TGTGCCAGCAGCTTAGGAATACGGAGTAACTTGCAAGAGACCCAGTACTTC
CASSLGIRSNLQETQYF
>-|-|TRBJ2-7|TRBV28
TGTGCCATCGAAGACAATTCCTACGAGCAGTACTTC
CAIEDNSYEQYF
>-|once|TRBJ1-2|TRBV5-1
TGCGCCAGCAGCAGTGCGAGTAACTATGGCTACACCTTC
CASSSASNYGYTF
>-|-|TRBJ2-4|TRBV18
TGTGCCAGCTCACCCCGGGGAACCTTAGCCAAAAACATTCAGTACTTC
CASSPRGTLAKNIQYF
>TRBD1|-|TRBJ2-2|TRBV2
TGTGCCAGCAGCGACCCGGGACAGGGGAACACCGGGGAGCTGTTTTTT
CASSDPGQGNTGELFF
>TRBD2|-|TRBJ2-1|TRBV7-3
TGTGCCAGCAGCGGGGTAGCGGGAGGGTCGGAACAGTTCTTC
CASSGVAGGSEQFF
>-|-|TRBJ1-1|TRBV7-3
TGTGCCAGCAGCTTTAACATGAACACTGAAGCTTTCTTT
CASSFNMNTEAFF
>-|-|TRBJ2-3|TRBV5-1
TGCGCCAGCGGAGAGGTTAGCACAGATACGCAGTATTTT
CASGEVSTDTQYF
>TRBD2|-|TRBJ2-1|TRBV7-2
TGTGCCAGCAGAGCGGGACTAGCGGGAGAAGTTCAGCAGTTCTTC
CASRAGLAGEVQQFF
>TRBD1|-|TRBJ1-1|TRBV19
TGTGCCAGTAGTCGGGACAGTTTAACTGAAGCTTTCTTT
CASSRDSLTEAFF
>-|-|TRBJ2-1|TRBV18
TGTGCCAGCTCACCACCGAGCTCCTACAATGAGCAGTTCTTC
CASSPPSSYNEQFF
>-|-|TRBJ1-3|TRBV5-1
TGCGCCAGCAGCACAAAGACAGGCTCTGGAAACACCATATATTTT
CASSTKTGSGNTIYF
>TRBD1|few|TRBJ2-7|TRBV5-5
TGTGCCAGCAGCCCCAGACAGGGCTACGAGCAGTACTTC
CASSPRQGYEQYF
>TRBD1|few|TRBJ1-1|TRBV5-1
TGCGCCAGCAGCGTGGGACAGGGTAACACTGAAGCTTTCTTT
CASSVGQGNTEAFF
>TRBD1|once|TRBJ2-3|TRBV6-5
TGTGCCAGCAGTAACAGGGGGTCTAGCACAGATACGCAGTATTTT
CASSNRGSSTDTQYF
>-|-|TRBJ2-3|TRBV11-2
TGTGCCAGCAAAGCCGGGGGTCAGGTTACGCAGTATTTT
CASKAGGQVTQYF
>TRBD2|-|TRBJ2-5|TRBV15
TGTGCCACCAGCAGATCGCTAGCGGGAGCCGAGACCCAGTACTTC
CATSRSLAGAETQYF
>-|-|TRBJ2-1|TRBV4-1
TGCGCCAGCAGCCTCCCTTCTACAGGGCATTCCTACAATGAGCAGTTCTTC
CASSLPSTGHSYNEQFF
>-|once|TRBJ1-4|TRBV5-1
TGCGCCAGCAGTGCGGGGGCGCATAGTAATGAAAAACTGTTTTTT
CASSAGAHSNEKLFF
>TRBD1|-|TRBJ2-2|TRBV7-9
TGTGCCAGCAGCTCGCCAGAAAAGACAGGGAAGTTGAGGACCGGGGAGCTGTTTTTT
CASSSPEKTGKLRTGELFF
>-|-|TRBJ2-3|TRBV10-3
TGTGCCATCAGTGAGCTGAGAGGGCAGTATTTT
CAISELRGQYF
>-|-|TRBJ2-5|TRBV27
TGTGCCAGCAGTACCCCCCCGGGGACCCAGTACTTC
CASSTPPGTQYF
>TRBD1|-|TRBJ1-6|TRBV28
TGTGCCAGCAGGCCGGGACAGGGGCGAAATTCACCCCTCCACTTT
CASRPGQGRNSPLHF
>-|-|TRBJ2-3|TRBV7-9
TGTGCCAGCAGGTTTTACAGGTTGGGTGGCACAGATACGCAGTATTTT
CASRFYRLGGTDTQYF
>TRBD1|-|TRBJ2-4|TRBV28
TGTGCCAGCAATCAGCGAACAGGGGGCAGTGACATTCAGTACTTC
CASNQRTGGSDIQYF
>TRBD2|once|TRBJ2-2|TRBV5-1
TGCGCCAGCAGCAGCGGGACTAGCGACACCGGGGAGCTGTTTTTT
CASSSGTSDTGELFF
>-|-|TRBJ1-6|TRBV28
TGTGCCAGCAGTTGGATACAGGGCATACGCGGTAATTCACCCCTCCACTTT
CASSWIQGIRGNSPLHF
>-|once|TRBJ1-1|TRBV28
TGTGCCAGCAGTTTAAAAGGACCAAGGGGGACTGAAGCTTTCTTT
CASSLKGPRGTEAFF
>-|-|TRBJ1-2|TRBV15
TGTGCCACCAGCAGAGACCCCCGGGTGGCCTCTACTGGCTACACCTTC
CATSRDPRVASTGYTF